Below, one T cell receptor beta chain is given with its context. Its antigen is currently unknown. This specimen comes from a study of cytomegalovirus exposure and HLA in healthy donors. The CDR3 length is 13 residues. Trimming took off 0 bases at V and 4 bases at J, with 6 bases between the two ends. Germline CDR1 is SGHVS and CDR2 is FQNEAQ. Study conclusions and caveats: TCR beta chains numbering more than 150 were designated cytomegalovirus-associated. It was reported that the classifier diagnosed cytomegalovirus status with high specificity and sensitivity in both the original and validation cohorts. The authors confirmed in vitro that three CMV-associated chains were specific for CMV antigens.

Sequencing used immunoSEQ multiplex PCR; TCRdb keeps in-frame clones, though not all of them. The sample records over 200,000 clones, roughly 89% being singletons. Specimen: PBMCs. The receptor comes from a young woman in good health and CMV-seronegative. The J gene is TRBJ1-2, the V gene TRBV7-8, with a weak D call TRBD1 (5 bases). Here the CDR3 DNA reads TGTGCCAGCAGCTTAGCCGGGGGCTATGGCTACACCTTC. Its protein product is CASSLAGGYGYTF.